This TCR beta chain was sequenced during a study of shared clonotypes between healthy human individuals (dated by TCRdb to about 2020). A note on the overall study: The cohort included three men and two women between 18 and 49 years of age. For each donor, CD4 naive and CD4 memory were each given three plates, CD8 naive was given two plates, and CD8 memory was given one plate. The study deeply sequenced blood TCR repertoires of about five healthy adults to estimate repertoire size and the extent of clonotype sharing between individuals. To increase sequencing depth and limit assay-specific biases, TCR repertoire library preparation and sequencing were carried out by different laboratories using diverse techniques. Each donor's leukapheresis produced roughly between roughly 0.85 and 9 billion PBMCs. Broad study findings and their caveats: Based on pairwise subsampling, the degree of clonotype sharing among donors was expected to be affected by sequencing depth. Compared with non-shared clonotypes, clonotypes shared by all four sorted-subset donors had higher generation probabilities. Rarefaction of sorted-subset datasets indicated incomplete sequencing despite the large sequencing depth. Sampling was restricted to blood, and TCR repertoires in tissues likely differ from the TCR repertoires found in blood. The small number of donors limited the genetic and exposure-history diversity represented. When several donors were compared, the shared fraction of clonotypes was about 5.2% for naive CD4, around 3.5% for naive CD8, about 2.4% for memory CD4, and 0.4% for memory CD8. Estimated clonotype richness was generally larger for naive than for memory subsets.

In the case of this clone: No cognate antigen has been identified for it. The sample holds no much larger clone one base away, and base qualities are not on file.

Using the deep immunoSEQ assay, multiplex PCR amplified TCR CDR3 regions from genomic DNA. Extracted genomic DNA from each cell subset was distributed evenly across all wells of several immunoSEQ 96-well plates, and each plate was treated as a replicate. Each replicate PCR for sorted subsets received roughly 0.2 ug genomic DNA, equal to about 30,000 T cell genomes. Purified libraries were measured with a Qubit 3.0 fluorometer, size-checked on a Bioanalyzer 2100, and measured again with the KAPA Library Quantification kit. Each immunoSEQ 96-well plate was sequenced on its own single-read 150-cycle Illumina NextSeq 550 flow cell. From the authors' description of their analysis: Because only junctional sequences without quality scores were contained in the immunoSEQ output, filtering matching that applied to full-length reads could not be performed. Sequences were annotated with PyIR, a Python wrapper for IgBLAST v1.9, using IMGT germline references to assign V/J genes and CDR3. Reads were filtered out if the reads had weak V/J assignments (E-value above 1e-6), no CDR3, stop codons, out-of-frame junctions, or ambiguous translated residues. V3J clonotypes were defined as sequences sharing an identical inferred V gene, J gene, and CDR3 amino acid sequence. Percentage overlap between repertoires was computed as shared unique clonotypes divided by the size of the smaller repertoire. RTK rarefaction, the Chao1 estimator, and Recon v2.1 estimates of unobserved clonotypes were used to assess repertoire richness. For all TCRbeta clonotypes obtained by the gDNA method from four donors, generation probabilities were computed with OLGA. The clones in this table, taken by TCRdb from immuneACCESS, are in-frame only. Not every clone is retained; where verified, under half of the shortfall comes from an unresolved V gene, and the cause of the rest is unknown. V and J calls and clone size follow that table, whereas D and trimming were derived from the DNA. The sample contains a few million clones, approximately 96% of them found a single time. Less than 0.15% of the sample lies in the top ten.

The CDR3 contains 15 residues, cysteine and phenylalanine counted. Of the read, only the CDR3 DNA is kept; its 45 bases are in frame from base 1. Sequences MNHEY (CDR1) and SVGAGI (CDR2) are obtained from the germline V gene. Trimming leaves V shorter by 2 bases and J shorter by 7 bases, with the junction holding 7 bases beyond the gene matches. Healthy HIV-negative adults with no recently reported acute infections or vaccinations were included as donors. All donors were Caucasian adults living in Nashville, Tennessee, USA. CD4+ T cells were enriched by magnetic negative selection, after which naive cells were positively selected on CD45RA and the negative fraction was taken as the memory subset. Blood was collected by leukapheresis, and PBMCs were isolated by Ficoll-Histopaque density gradient centrifugation and then cryopreserved in liquid nitrogen vapor phase. Analytical flow cytometry was used to check the purity and quantity of each magnetically sorted T cell population. Each sorted fraction had its genomic DNA isolated and then quantified by UV absorbance on a Nanodrop 2000c.

The sequence links TRBV6-5 to TRBJ1-5, with TRBD1 identical over 8 junction bases. The sequence was collected from a man aged 18 to 29 in good health. Sequencing was performed on naive CD4+ T cells sorted from blood. The cell subset or site tag for this specimen amounts to: CD45RA+ positively selected. This receptor has the CDR3 CASSYAGGAGQPQHF. The nucleotides read TGTGCCAGCAGTTACGCAGGGGGCGCCGGGCAGCCCCAGCATTTT.